Listed here is a single T cell receptor (beta chain). Its specificity is unknown. Here immunoSEQ multiplex PCR was the method, and the copy in TCRdb shows in-frame clones only, minus some. In the table there are 150,000 or so clones, roughly nine tenths of which are singletons. The data derive from a study of T cell responses to AZD1222 COVID-19 vaccine. This CDR3 contains 17 residues. The germline V gene encodes CDR1 SQVTM and CDR2 ANQGSEA. The V gene end was trimmed by 1 base and the J gene end by 2 bases; junction bases not matched to a gene: 9. Overall study results and limits: Dominant at 160-218 and 743-854, vaccine-associated CD4 TCRs also spanned spike. Clonal diversity was possibly underestimated; the donors were predominantly white British and more often female. Baseline antibody screening turned up just a handful of seropositive AZD1222 recipients.

Source: peripheral blood, taken on day 0 of AZD1222 vaccination. The source of this sequence is an adult in good health. The chain uses TRBV29-1 and TRBJ2-1; 9 bases agree with TRBD2. CDR3 coding DNA: TGCAGCGTTGAAGGAGGGCTAGCGGGACAAGCCTACAATGAGCAGTTCTTC. This translates into CSVEGGLAGQAYNEQFF.